A single sample gave rise to the 17 T cell receptor beta chains below, sequenced in a study of shared clonotypes between healthy human individuals. Libraries were prepared by immunoSEQ multiplex PCR; TCRdb keeps only in-frame clonotypes and omits some of them. Among about 2.1 million clones listed, about 92% were seen once. Positive CCR7 selection of CD45RO-negative cells yielded the naive CD8 cells, and terminally differentiated effector memory CD45RA+ cells were excluded. The sequenced material came from naive CD8+ T cells from PBMCs. These receptors originate from a man aged 18 to 30 in good health. Some clones in this sample may be carry-over from other donors' samples.

This clone has only one observation. At one end, the junction sequence differs from germline, possibly due to a read error. The chain recombines TRBV4-1 with TRBJ1-4, with 8 bases fitting TRBD1. The V gene's germline CDR1 is MGHRA and CDR2 YSYEKL. This CDR3 has 14 amino acids. In DNA form, the CDR3 reads TGCGCCAGCAGCGAAGACAGGGGCGACGAAAAACTGTTTTTT. Amino acids: CASSEDRGDEKLFF.

The chain employs TRBV30 and TRBJ1-4, with D unclear. The CDR3 loop spans 15 amino acids. The V end lost 2 bases, the J end lost 0 bases, and 10 bases lay between the germline ends. CDR1 and CDR2 (germline): GTSNPN, SVGIG (reference sequence). Here the CDR3 DNA reads TGTGCCTGGAGTTCGAGGTATCCAACTAATGAAAAACTGTTTTTT. It translates to CAWSSRYPTNEKLFF.

This sequence joins TRBV27 and TRBJ2-7; possible D gene TRBD2, 6 bases. This CDR3 has 15 amino acids. V was clipped by 5 bases and J by 2 bases, with 16 bases between them. The germline V gene has CDR1 MNHEY and CDR2 SMNVEV (reference sequence). The CDR3 sequence is CASSLNPGLPYEQYF. The CDR3 DNA reads as TGTGCCAGCAGTCTGAATCCGGGACTTCCCTACGAGCAGTACTTC.

J is TRBJ1-1 and V is TRBV7-6; no clear D gene. Germline V gives CDR1 SGHVS, CDR2 FNYEAQ. This CDR3 has 13 residues. V was cut by 4 bases and J by 2 bases, with 8 bases left in between. The CDR3 spells CASSSEGNTEAFF. CDR3 bases: TGTGCCAGCAGCTCGGAAGGAAACACTGAAGCTTTCTTT.

V gene TRBV28 combines with J gene TRBJ2-5; TRBD2 matches at 7 bases. V was clipped by 6 bases and J by 5 bases; unmatched bases: 9. The CDR3 sequence is 14 residues long. Per germline, CDR1 MDHEN and CDR2 SYDVKM. DNA for the CDR3: TGTGCCAGCAGCCTGGGGGGGGACTATGAGACCCAGTACTTC. It specifies CASSLGGDYETQYF.

This chain joins TRBV28 and TRBJ2-1, with D unclear. The CDR3 is 14 residues long. CDR1 and CDR2 (germline): MDHEN, SYDVKM. The V end was cut by 6 bases, the J end by 12 bases, with 21 bases between. This chain's CDR3 is CASSLPLTRLGQFF. CDR3 DNA sequence: TGTGCCAGCAGCCTTCCCCTTACCAGGTTGGGGCAGTTCTTC.

The chain carries TRBV14 and TRBJ2-7; D unclear. CDR1 and CDR2 from the germline V gene are SGHDN and FVKESK. CDR3 length: 15 residues. V shed 0 bases and J shed 4 bases, with 13 bases lying between them. CDR3: CASSQDRSPFYEQYF. In DNA, the CDR3 is TGTGCCAGCAGCCAAGATAGGTCTCCATTTTACGAGCAGTACTTC.

The CDR3 nucleotides read TGCGCCAGCAGCCAAGAAGGGGCGGTTCTCTATGGCTACACCTTC. Translated: CASSQEGAVLYGYTF. V gene TRBV4-1 combines with J gene TRBJ1-2, with TRBD1 as a possible D gene (5 bases). Germline V lookup: CDR1 MGHRA, CDR2 YSYEKL. V was trimmed by 0 bases and J by 4 bases, leaving 12 bases between them. CDR3 length: 15 amino acids.

The chain couples TRBV2 to TRBJ2-3; 9 nucleotides align to TRBD2. From germline, CDR1 is SNHLY and CDR2 FYNNEI. This CDR3 region has 16 residues. V was pared by 6 bases and J by 0 bases, with 7 bases of the junction left unmatched. The CDR3, as DNA: TGTGCCAGCAGCAATACACTAGCGGGTAGCACAGATACGCAGTATTTT. Protein: CASSNTLAGSTDTQYF. Filled out from reference TRBV2 and TRBJ2-3, the complete variable domain reads EPEVTQTPSHQVTQMGQEVILRCVPISNHLYFYWYRQILGQKVEFLVSFYNNEISEKSEIFDDQFSVERPDGSNFTLKIRSTKLEDSAMYFCASSNTLAGSTDTQYFGPGTRLTVL.

This clone was seen just once. The rearrangement uses TRBV7-8 and TRBJ2-5; TRBD2 aligns across 8 bases. This CDR3 contains 16 residues. Germline CDR1 reads SGHVS; CDR2 reads FQNEAQ. With V trimmed by 0 bases and J by 3 bases, 6 bases remained unmatched. The CDR3 nucleotides are TGTGCCAGCAGCTTAGCGCTGGGGACTAGGAAAGAGACCCAGTACTTC. It codes for CASSLALGTRKETQYF.

The chain carries TRBV6-1 and TRBJ2-7, with D perhaps being TRBD1 or TRBD2 (5 bases each). V lost 2 bases to trimming and J lost 7 bases, with 15 bases between them. Germline V gives CDR1 MNHNS, CDR2 SASEGT. The CDR3 length is 14 residues. CDR3 amino acids: CASSEYGTGPEQYF. In nucleotides, the CDR3 is TGTGCCAGCAGTGAATACGGGACCGGCCCAGAGCAGTACTTC.

This clone was observed once. The chain links TRBV27 to TRBJ1-1, with 7 bases that match TRBD1. J lost 6 bases, V lost 6 bases, and 10 bases had no gene match. CDR3 size: 14 residues. Germline loops: CDR1 MNHEY, CDR2 SMNVEV (reference sequence). CDR3 region: CASRISARGAEAFF. CDR3 in DNA: TGTGCCAGCAGGATATCGGCCAGGGGGGCTGAAGCTTTCTTT.

The chain combines TRBV9 with TRBJ2-3; 10 nucleotides align to TRBD2. The germline V gene has CDR1 SGDLS and CDR2 YYNGEE. The trim removed 7 bases at V and 3 bases at J, leaving 8 bases unmatched. The CDR3 consists of 15 residues. CDR3 amino acids: CASASSGSLTDTQYF. The CDR3 bases are TGTGCCAGCGCTTCTAGCGGGAGTTTGACAGATACGCAGTATTTT.

The rearrangement joins TRBV11-2 to TRBJ2-3, with 7 positions matching TRBD2. V trimming: 2 bases; J trimming: 4 bases; junction bases outside the gene matches: 9. CDR3 length: 16 amino acids. CDR1 is SGHAT, CDR2 FQNNGV, per germline. The DNA for the CDR3 is TGTGCCAGCAGCTTATGGTTCGCGGGAGATGCAGATACGCAGTATTTT. Protein product: CASSLWFAGDADTQYF.

This clone has just one count. The chain joins TRBV2 to TRBJ2-7, with 11 bases that match TRBD2. The CDR3 is 15 residues long. The V gene end was trimmed by 6 bases and the J gene end by 7 bases; junction bases not matched to a gene: 11. Germline assignment: CDR1 SNHLY and CDR2 FYNNEI. This CDR3 reads CASRWKLAGVGEQYF. DNA for the CDR3: TGTGCCAGCAGGTGGAAACTAGCGGGAGTCGGGGAGCAGTACTTC.

About this clone itself: Other DNA sequences in the same sample also yield this CDR3. The V and J genes are TRBV29-1 and TRBJ2-7, with TRBD2 as a possible D gene (6 bases). The CDR3 totals 12 residues. The ends were cut back, 3 bases at V and 3 bases at J, with 9 bases in the middle. Germline V gene lookup returns CDR1 SQVTM and CDR2 ANQGSEA. CDR3 amino acids: CSVEGGGYEQYF. The CDR3 DNA sequence: TGCAGCGTTGAGGGGGGTGGCTACGAGCAGTACTTC.

The V call is TRBV12-5, the J call TRBJ2-3; no firm D call. The V end was cut by 5 bases, the J end by 6 bases, with 12 bases between. CDR1 is LGHNT, CDR2 FRNRAP, per germline. The CDR3 spans 13 residues. This CDR3 is CASGRLLGDTQYF. DNA for the CDR3: TGTGCTAGTGGTCGCCTCTTGGGGGATACGCAGTATTTT.